The 31 T cell receptor beta chains listed next were all sequenced from one sample in a study of shared clonotypes between healthy human individuals. Repertoires were generated with immunoSEQ multiplex PCR, while TCRdb's copy carries only in-frame clones and drops some. The sample records 950,000 to 1,300,000 clones, around 75% being singletons. The sample consisted of memory CD4+ T cells sorted from blood. As to subset: CD45RA-negative fraction. These receptors came from a man aged 18 to 30 in good health.

This clone was found a few times. This CDR3 reads CASGIDSINYGYTF. CDR3 DNA: TGCGCCAGCGGCATTGATTCGATTAACTATGGCTACACCTTC. The rearrangement links TRBV5-1 to TRBJ1-2; D is undetermined. The CDR3 consists of 14 residues. V was cut by 7 bases and J by 1 base, with 14 bases left in between. From germline, CDR1 is SGHRS and CDR2 YFSETQ.

The chain has TRBV10-2 and TRBJ1-1, with a possible D match to TRBD1 (6 bases). The CDR3 is made up of 16 amino acids. Trimming pared 1 base from V and 1 base from J, leaving 13 bases between. Looked up from germline, CDR1 is WSHSY and CDR2 is SAAADI. In DNA, the CDR3 is TGCGCCAGCAGTGAGTTATTCAGGGGCAGGAACACTGAAGCTTTCTTT. Translated: CASSELFRGRNTEAFF.

This clone was seen repeatedly, ten times or more. This chain joins TRBV4-1 and TRBJ2-5; perhaps TRBD1 as D (5 bases). This CDR3 is built from 14 residues. V was pared by 4 bases and J by 2 bases, with 11 bases between. CDR1 is MGHRA, CDR2 YSYEKL, per germline. In nucleotides, the CDR3 is TGCGCCAGCAGCCCTGGGGCAGGACAAGAGACCCAGTACTTC. It encodes CASSPGAGQETQYF.

The chain uses TRBV4-1 and TRBJ1-1; the D gene is possibly TRBD1 (6 bases). This CDR3 comprises 15 residues. V dropped 0 bases and J dropped 5 bases, with 13 bases sitting between them. Per the germline V gene, CDR1 is MGHRA and CDR2 is YSYEKL. CDR3 DNA sequence: TGCGCCAGCAGCCAAGATAGGGGAGGGGGGACTGAAGCTTTCTTT. This translates into CASSQDRGGGTEAFF.

For this clone: Other DNA sequences of this sample code for an identical CDR3. The chain couples TRBV19 to TRBJ1-5, with 10 bases identical to TRBD1. There are 16 residues in the CDR3. The germline V gene encodes CDR1 LNHDA and CDR2 SQIVND (reference sequence). V trimming: 6 bases; J trimming: 2 bases; junction bases outside the gene matches: 7. CDR3 amino acids: CASSETGGAGNQPQHF. The CDR3 DNA reads TGTGCCAGTAGCGAGACAGGGGGCGCGGGCAATCAGCCCCAGCATTTT.

The gene calls are TRBV20-1 and TRBJ1-2, with D perhaps TRBD1 (5 bases). Between the trimmed V and J ends, which lost 5 bases and 11 bases, there was a span of 15 bases. Germline CDR1 is DFQATT and CDR2 is SNEGSKA (reference sequence). The length of the CDR3 is 11 residues. CDR3 coding DNA: TGCAGTGCTCCTGGGGCTTCTGGTTACACCTTC. Protein: CSAPGASGYTF.

This chain uses TRBV5-4 with TRBJ2-5; TRBD2 matches 12 bases. CDR3 size: 18 residues. After removal of 0 bases from V and 1 base from J, the junction contained 7 bases not matched to a gene. CDR1 SGHNT and CDR2 YYREEE come from the germline V gene (reference sequence). The CDR3 region has the DNA TGTGCCAGCAGCTTGGTCGGTGGACTAGCGGGGCTCCAAGAGACCCAGTACTTC. Its protein is CASSLVGGLAGLQETQYF.

On this clone itself: Other DNA sequences in this specimen translate into the identical CDR3. This chain links TRBV6-6 with TRBJ1-4; TRBD1 agrees at 7 bases. From germline, CDR1 is MNHNY and CDR2 SVGAGI (reference sequence). Unmatched junction bases numbered 6, after V lost 0 bases and J lost 8 bases. The CDR3 length is 15 residues. The CDR3 sequence is CASSYSRQGGEKLFF. DNA for the CDR3: TGTGCCAGCAGTTACTCTAGACAGGGCGGAGAAAAACTGTTTTTT.

This chain uses TRBV30 with TRBJ2-1; 7 nucleotides align to TRBD2. Germline CDR1 GTSNPN, CDR2 SVGIG (reference sequence). The trim removed 0 bases at V and 7 bases at J, leaving 6 bases unmatched. The CDR3 has 14 residues. The CDR3 here is CAWSVTPSGNEQFF. Written as DNA, the CDR3 is TGTGCCTGGAGTGTAACCCCTAGCGGTAATGAGCAGTTCTTC.

This chain joins TRBV6-1 and TRBJ1-1; possibly TRBD1 for D (5 bases). Germline CDR1 reads MNHNS; CDR2 reads SASEGT. V lost 5 bases and J lost 11, with 24 bases in between. The CDR3 sequence is 15 residues long. The CDR3 spells CASSKTLGSGSGAFF. The CDR3 DNA reads as TGTGCCAGCAGTAAAACACTAGGGTCGGGATCAGGGGCTTTCTTT.

This clone was observed a few times. V gene TRBV11-2 combines with J gene TRBJ2-1, with D perhaps being TRBD1 or TRBD2 (7 bases each). Germline CDR1 is SGHAT and CDR2 is FQNNGV. Trimming took 6 bases from V and 7 from J, leaving 19 bases between them. The CDR3 has 15 residues. Here the CDR3 DNA reads TGTGCCAGCAGGGACGTCAGGGGGACTACGAATGAGCAGTTCTTC. This translates into CASRDVRGTTNEQFF. The whole variable domain, filled in from reference TRBV11-2 and TRBJ2-1, reads EAGVAQSPRYKIIEKRQSVAFWCNPISGHATLYWYQQILGQGPKLLIQFQNNGVVDDSQLPKDRFSAERLKGVDSTLKIQPAKLEDSAVYLCASRDVRGTTNEQFFGPGTRLTVL.

The chain combines TRBV5-4 with TRBJ2-5; the match to TRBD1 covers 7 bases. Germline V lookup: CDR1 SGHNT, CDR2 YYREEE (reference sequence). The CDR3 runs 14 residues. Unmatched junction bases numbered 4, after V lost 4 bases and J lost 1 base. The CDR3 DNA follows: TGTGCCAGCAGCGAAAACAGGGGCCAAGAGACCCAGTACTTC. It encodes CASSENRGQETQYF. Using reference TRBV5-4 and TRBJ2-5 for the parts outside the CDR3, the full variable domain is ETGVTQSPTHLIKTRGQQVTLRCSSQSGHNTVSWYQQALGQGPQFIFQYYREEENGRGNFPPRFSGLQFPNYSSELNVNALELDDSALYLCASSENRGQETQYFGPGTRLLVL.

V and J are TRBV6-5 and TRBJ1-4, with D possibly being TRBD1 (6 bases). Between the trimmed V and J ends, which lost 4 bases and 5 bases, there was a span of 11 bases. The CDR3 spans 14 residues. From germline, CDR1 is MNHEY and CDR2 SVGAGI. DNA for the CDR3: TGTGCCAGCAGTTCACAGGGAGGGAATGAAAAACTGTTTTTT. It codes for CASSSQGGNEKLFF.

The genes are TRBV6-5 and TRBJ2-5, with 7 bases identical to TRBD2. The germline V gene has CDR1 MNHEY and CDR2 SVGAGI. The CDR3 covers 12 residues. The ends lost 6 bases at V and 5 bases at J; junction bases unmatched: 3. The CDR3 is CASSGGRETQYF. The CDR3 DNA is TGTGCCAGCAGCGGGGGGAGGGAGACCCAGTACTTC.

This sequence joins TRBV30 and TRBJ1-4, with TRBD1 matching 7 bases. V shed 3 bases and J 8 bases; nucleotides not matched to a gene: 6. Germline CDR1 reads GTSNPN; CDR2 reads SVGIG (reference sequence). There are 13 residues in the CDR3. CDR3 loop: CAWSRGQVEKLFF. The DNA for the CDR3 is TGTGCCTGGAGCCGCGGACAGGTCGAAAAACTGTTTTTT.

The J gene is TRBJ2-3, the V gene TRBV11-3, with a weak D call TRBD1 (5 bases). This CDR3 spans 16 amino acids. The V end was cut by 1 base, the J end by 1 base, with 12 bases between. Per the germline V gene, CDR1 is SGHNT and CDR2 is YENEEA. CDR3 loop: CASSLGGWGGTDTQYF. The CDR3 region has the DNA TGTGCCAGCAGCTTAGGGGGCTGGGGCGGCACAGATACGCAGTATTTT.

The chain carries TRBV6-1 and TRBJ1-5, with TRBD1 identical over 7 bases. Germline CDR1 is MNHNS and CDR2 is SASEGT. Trimming removed 4 bases from V and 6 bases from J; junction bases left unmatched: 9. This CDR3 contains 15 residues. The CDR3 protein is CASSAKEGAGQPQHF. The DNA for the CDR3 is TGTGCCAGCAGTGCTAAAGAGGGGGCAGGTCAGCCCCAGCATTTT.

CDR3 sequence (DNA): TGTGCCAGCAGTGCTCTCCTCACCTACGCAGGGGGCTATGGCTACACCTTC. Translated: CASSALLTYAGGYGYTF. The V and J genes are TRBV6-4 and TRBJ1-2; TRBD1 matches 7 bases. CDR3 length: 17 amino acids. V lost 4 bases, J lost 4 bases, and 15 bases stayed unmatched. In germline, CDR1 is MRHNA, CDR2 SNTAGT.

This clone has just one count. This chain connects TRBV7-2 to TRBJ2-3; 7 bases line up with TRBD2. Germline V lookup: CDR1 SGHTA, CDR2 FQGNSA. The CDR3 sequence is 14 residues long. V shed 8 bases, J shed 4 bases, and the junction held 9 bases outside the gene matches. The CDR3 protein is CASDKVAGADTQYF. The CDR3 DNA reads as TGTGCCAGCGACAAGGTGGCGGGAGCAGATACGCAGTATTTT. Drawing the rest from reference TRBV7-2 and TRBJ2-3, the complete variable domain is GAGVSQSPSNKVTEKGKDVELRCDPISGHTALYWYRQSLGQGLEFLIYFQGNSAPDKSGLPSDRFSAERTGGSVSTLTIQRTQQEDSAVYLCASDKVAGADTQYFGPGTRLTVL.

The chain couples TRBV5-1 to TRBJ2-7; 12 bases are a match to TRBD2. Germline CDR1 and CDR2: SGHRS and YFSETQ. V trimming: 3 bases; J trimming: 6 bases; junction bases outside the gene matches: 4. The CDR3 totals 14 residues. CDR3 region: CASSSTSGSREQYF. DNA of the CDR3: TGCGCCAGCAGCTCGACTAGCGGGAGTCGCGAGCAGTACTTC.

This clone was counted between two and nine times. The rearrangement uses TRBV4-1 and TRBJ2-7; 11 bases map to TRBD1. Germline V CDR1 and CDR2: MGHRA, YSYEKL. This CDR3 has 16 amino acids. Unmatched junction bases numbered 9, after V lost 4 bases and J lost 4 bases. The CDR3 is CASSPPPGTGGYEQYF. The CDR3 DNA sequence: TGCGCCAGCAGCCCTCCCCCCGGGACAGGGGGTTACGAGCAGTACTTC.

The V gene is TRBV21-1, the J gene TRBJ2-1. TRBV21-1 is recorded as a pseudogene. The CDR3 consists of 17 residues. The CDR3, as DNA: TGTGCCAGCAGCAAAGATTGGTCTAATCGGACGAACAATGAGCAGTTCTTC. Its translation: CASSKDWSNRTNNEQFF.

This chain uses TRBV7-2 with TRBJ2-1, with 15 nucleotides matching TRBD2. From germline, CDR1 is SGHTA and CDR2 FQGNSA. This CDR3 is built from 16 residues. J gave up 7 bases and V 4 bases, and 5 bases lay outside the gene matches. This CDR3 is CASSSRTSGGANEQFF. Here the CDR3 DNA reads TGTGCCAGCAGCTCGAGGACTAGCGGGGGGGCAAATGAGCAGTTCTTC. Based on the CDR3 plus reference TRBV7-2 and TRBJ2-1, the full variable domain is GAGVSQSPSNKVTEKGKDVELRCDPISGHTALYWYRQSLGQGLEFLIYFQGNSAPDKSGLPSDRFSAERTGGSVSTLTIQRTQQEDSAVYLCASSSRTSGGANEQFFGPGTRLTVL.

V is TRBV7-2 and J is TRBJ1-5; 8 bases fit TRBD1. CDR1 is SGHTA, CDR2 FQGNSA, per germline. V was clipped by 5 bases and J by 3 bases; unmatched bases: 3. There are 14 residues in the CDR3. The CDR3 protein is CASSGQGFNQPQHF. CDR3 coding DNA: TGTGCCAGCAGCGGACAGGGCTTCAATCAGCCCCAGCATTTT.

V and J are TRBV5-1 and TRBJ2-7; weak D call: TRBD1 (6 bases). Trimming cost V 6 bases and J 4 bases, with 17 bases left between them. This CDR3 has 14 amino acids. CDR1 SGHRS and CDR2 YFSETQ come from the germline V gene. CDR3 coding DNA: TGCGCCAGCAAAAGGGACACCGGGGTTTACGAGCAGTACTTC. Translation gives CASKRDTGVYEQYF.

Worth noting for this clone: The same CDR3 arises from other DNA sequences in this sample as well. The chain combines TRBV6-5 with TRBJ2-5; no firm D call. There are 14 residues in the CDR3. The germline CDR1 and CDR2 sequences are MNHEY and SVGAGI. The V gene lost 0 bases and the J gene lost 2 bases, with 7 bases spanning the gap. CDR3 DNA: TGTGCCAGCAGTTACTCGACCCTTCAAGAGACCCAGTACTTC. It specifies CASSYSTLQETQYF.

V gene TRBV6-1 combines with J gene TRBJ2-3, with a weak D call TRBD1 (6 bases). The CDR3 spans 14 residues. The germline CDR1 and CDR2 sequences are MNHNS and SASEGT. V lost 7 bases, J lost 4 bases, and 15 bases lay in between. DNA for the CDR3: TGTGCCAGCATGGGGGCAACAGGTGCAGATACGCAGTATTTT. Translating gives CASMGATGADTQYF.

This chain uses TRBV6-5 with TRBJ1-2; D ambiguous. This CDR3 spans 16 amino acids. Trimming removed 0 bases from V and 4 bases from J, with 15 bases in between. Germline V gene sequence: CDR1 MNHEY, CDR2 SVGAGI. The CDR3 spells CASSYSMAKRAYGYTF. The CDR3 region has the DNA TGTGCCAGCAGTTACTCGATGGCCAAACGGGCCTATGGCTACACCTTC.

The V and J genes are TRBV11-3 and TRBJ2-2; 10 nucleotides match TRBD2. The CDR3 is made up of 16 amino acids. V was clipped by 5 bases and J by 7 bases; unmatched bases: 10. CDR1 SGHNT and CDR2 YENEEA come from the germline V gene. The DNA for the CDR3 is TGTGCCAGCAGCCCCAGCGGGAGGGCCTCCAGCGGGGAGCTGTTTTTT. Its protein product is CASSPSGRASSGELFF.

The V and J genes are TRBV4-1 and TRBJ1-1; TRBD1 matches 7 bases. This CDR3 contains 15 residues. Germline CDR1 MGHRA, CDR2 YSYEKL. The V segment lost 4 bases and the J segment 6 bases; nucleotides outside the gene matches: 11. CDR3 sequence: CASSPRDRSSAEAFF. The CDR3 DNA is TGCGCCAGCAGCCCTAGGGACAGATCGTCGGCTGAAGCTTTCTTT.

The chain employs TRBV18 and TRBJ2-3, with a tentative D call TRBD1 (5 bases). V was shortened by 6 bases and J by 3 bases, with 13 bases between the two germline ends. This CDR3 comprises 14 residues. Germline V gene sequence: CDR1 KGHSH, CDR2 LQKENI. The CDR3, as DNA: TGTGCCAGCTCGCTAAGGGGCGTTACAGATACGCAGTATTTT. This translates into CASSLRGVTDTQYF.